Presented here are 22 T cell receptor beta chains from one specimen sequenced in a study of naive and memory T cell subsets. Points from the study as a whole: Naive repertoires, especially CD8, held a few larger clonotypes, possibly memory cells re-expressing CD45RA.

An equimolar mix of two oligonucleotides served as the beta constant-region primer for TRBC1 and TRBC2. Nested alpha and beta constant-region primers with the SP2 primer drove four PCR rounds on ligated cDNA. Using its own MiXCR run on the UMI-ligation and nested PCR reads, TCRdb lists one record per CDR3 protein. The sample lists about 160,000 distinct CDR3 sequences, roughly 23% occurring once. No antigens are known for them. The sequencing input was naive CD4+ T cells from blood. The receptors here all came from a human donor in good health.

The chain combines TRBV10-1 with TRBJ2-3; tentative D call: TRBD2 (6 bases). V lost 0 bases and J lost 0, with 13 bases in between. CDR3 length: 17 amino acids. Germline CDR1 and CDR2: WNHNN and SYGVQD (reference sequence). The CDR3 bases are TGCGCCAGCAGTGAGTCGACAGTAGCGGATAGCACAGATACGCAGTATTTT. It encodes CASSESTVADSTDTQYF.

This clonotype appeared many times. The V gene is TRBV3-1, the J gene TRBJ2-2; TRBD1 might be the D (6 bases). V was clipped by 1 base and J by 6 bases, with 15 bases between them. The CDR3 loop spans 16 amino acids. Germline V lookup: CDR1 LGHDT, CDR2 YNNKEL (reference sequence). The CDR3 bases are TGTGCCAGCAGCCAAGTTCACACAGGGACCGCCGGGGAGCTGTTTTTT. This gives the protein CASSQVHTGTAGELFF.

This clonotype was counted only a few times. The rearrangement uses TRBV10-3 and TRBJ1-2; 9 bases line up with TRBD1. In germline, CDR1 is ENHRY, CDR2 SYGVKD. The CDR3 sequence is 13 residues long. The trim removed 11 bases at V and 4 bases at J, leaving 8 bases unmatched. CDR3 nucleotides: TGTGCCGTCGGCCGGGACAGGGTCTATGGCTACACCTTC. It encodes CAVGRDRVYGYTF.

This clonotype was picked up many times. The rearrangement joins TRBV29-1 to TRBJ2-7; D possibly corresponds to TRBD2 (6 bases). Germline-derived CDR1 and CDR2 are SQVTM and ANQGSEA. V lost 3 bases to trimming and J lost 0 bases, with 9 bases between them. This CDR3 is 13 amino acids long. CDR3 sequence reads: CSVDGGNSYEQYF. For the CDR3, the DNA is TGCAGCGTTGATGGAGGGAACTCCTACGAGCAGTACTTC.

This clonotype was observed a single time. The chain has TRBV30 and TRBJ2-7; D is unresolved. Germline CDR1 GTSNPN, CDR2 SVGIG (reference sequence). V was cut by 0 bases and J by 0 bases, with 9 bases left in between. The CDR3 loop spans 14 amino acids. CDR3 nucleotides: TGTGCCTGGAGTGTATCCGGCACCTCCTACGAGCAGTACTTC. Residues: CAWSVSGTSYEQYF.

This clonotype has a handful of counts. This chain uses TRBV20-1 with TRBJ2-1; 9 bases match TRBD2. The junction had 9 bases not matched to a gene; V was cut back by 2 bases and J by 10 bases. This CDR3 spans 14 amino acids. The germline V gene has CDR1 DFQATT and CDR2 SNEGSKA (reference sequence). CDR3 sequence reads: CSARRAGGPEEQFF. In DNA, the CDR3 is TGCAGTGCTAGACGGGCGGGAGGGCCAGAGGAGCAGTTCTTC.

The chain carries TRBV6-1 and TRBJ1-6; D is perhaps TRBD1 (5 bases). V was trimmed by 6 bases and J by 1 base, leaving 16 bases between them. Germline V lookup: CDR1 MNHNS, CDR2 SASEGT. This CDR3 comprises 17 residues. Here the CDR3 reads CASRGRVGGSYNSPLHF. CDR3 DNA: TGTGCCAGCAGAGGCAGGGTCGGCGGGTCCTATAATTCACCCCTCCACTTT.

The chain couples TRBV7-2 to TRBJ1-6, with 8 nucleotides matching TRBD1. V lost 5 bases and J lost 6; bases outside the gene matches: 6. CDR3 length: 15 amino acids. Germline CDR1 SGHTA, CDR2 FQGNSA. For the CDR3, the DNA is TGTGCCAGCAGCACCCTGGACAGGGTTAATTCACCCCTCCACTTT. It translates to CASSTLDRVNSPLHF.

In this sample, this clonotype turned up a few times. The V and J genes are TRBV7-9 and TRBJ2-3; 9 bases are a match to TRBD2. This CDR3 is 16 amino acids long. With V trimmed by 3 bases and J by 6 bases, 10 bases remained unmatched. Germline CDR1 reads SEHNR; CDR2 reads FQNEAQ (reference sequence). CDR3 in amino acids: CASSFSGGRKTDTQYF. DNA for the CDR3: TGTGCCAGCAGCTTTAGCGGGGGTCGCAAAACCGATACGCAGTATTTT.

The CDR3: CASSEWTDAYEQYF. CDR3 sequence (DNA): TGTGCCAGCAGTGAATGGACTGACGCCTACGAGCAGTACTTC. V gene TRBV25-1 combines with J gene TRBJ2-7, with D possibly being TRBD2 (5 bases). CDR3 length: 14 residues. The V gene's germline CDR1 is MGHDK and CDR2 SYGVNS. The ends were cut back, 1 base at V and 2 bases at J, with 9 bases in the middle.

The sample holds a few counts of this clonotype. This chain joins TRBV4-1 and TRBJ2-7, with 8 positions matching TRBD2. Germline V lookup: CDR1 MGHRA, CDR2 YSYEKL. V shed 3 bases, J shed 2 bases, and the junction held 3 bases outside the gene matches. This CDR3 has 14 amino acids. As DNA, the CDR3 is TGCGCCAGCAGCCAGCCGGGAGGGACCTACGAGCAGTACTTC. Its translation is CASSQPGGTYEQYF.

The rearrangement joins TRBV5-1 to TRBJ2-1; D is possibly TRBD2 (6 bases). Germline V lookup: CDR1 SGHRS, CDR2 YFSETQ. The V end was cut by 5 bases, the J end by 10 bases, with 16 bases between. The CDR3 loop spans 13 amino acids. The CDR3 here is CASSDSGGKEQFF. The CDR3 region has the DNA TGCGCCAGCAGTGATAGCGGAGGAAAAGAGCAGTTCTTC.

This clonotype appeared once. The chain uses TRBV6-6 and TRBJ1-5; D gene ambiguous. CDR1 and CDR2 from the germline V gene are MNHNY and SVGAGI (reference sequence). This CDR3 has 13 residues. V was cut by 10 bases and J by 5 bases, with 15 bases left in between. Here the CDR3 reads CATTEDYYQPQHF. DNA of the CDR3: TGTGCCACCACGGAGGATTATTATCAGCCCCAGCATTTT.

This chain joins TRBV7-9 and TRBJ2-3, with TRBD2 identical over 11 bases. The CDR3 runs 16 residues. V shed 5 bases and J 4 bases; nucleotides not matched to a gene: 8. CDR1 is SEHNR, CDR2 FQNEAQ, per germline (reference sequence). The CDR3 DNA sequence: TGTGCCAGCAGCCCCCTAGCGGGAGGCGGGGCAGATACGCAGTATTTT. Its protein product is CASSPLAGGGADTQYF.

Ten or more counts support this clonotype. This chain links TRBV11-2 with TRBJ2-3; D unresolved. Trimming removed 0 bases at V and 2 bases at J, with 12 bases between. The CDR3 has 16 residues. Per germline, CDR1 SGHAT and CDR2 FQNNGV. CDR3 sequence reads: CASSLERRLPTDTQYF. The CDR3 DNA is TGTGCCAGCAGCTTAGAGAGGCGACTGCCCACAGATACGCAGTATTTT.

The chain couples TRBV18 to TRBJ2-7; 16 bases agree with TRBD2. Germline V gives CDR1 KGHSH, CDR2 LQKENI. The CDR3 length is 18 residues. After removal of 6 bases from V and 6 bases from J, the junction contained 14 bases not matched to a gene. The CDR3 spells CASSSPGLAGGQGREQYF. The CDR3 DNA follows: TGTGCCAGCTCTTCACCGGGACTAGCGGGAGGGCAAGGTCGCGAGCAGTACTTC.

The chain links TRBV30 to TRBJ2-1, with D maybe TRBD2 (5 bases). The CDR3 loop spans 21 amino acids. CDR1 is GTSNPN and CDR2 is SVGIG in the germline V gene (reference sequence). The ends were cut back, 4 bases at V and 7 bases at J, with 38 bases in the middle. Here the CDR3 reads CAWKEKPGGRRTPGGGNEQFF. The CDR3 region has the DNA TGTGCCTGGAAGGAGAAGCCCGGTGGTCGACGTACCCCAGGTGGCGGGAATGAGCAGTTCTTC.

In its sample, this clonotype was seen a few times. V usage is TRBV20-1 and J usage is TRBJ2-6; perhaps TRBD1 as D (5 bases). Germline V gene lookup returns CDR1 DFQATT and CDR2 SNEGSKA (reference sequence). CDR3 length: 17 residues. Trimming left V 0 bases short and J 0 bases short, with 12 bases between. CDR3 loop: CSARDLDTYSGANVLTF. CDR3 nucleotide sequence: TGCAGTGCTAGAGATCTGGACACGTACTCTGGGGCCAACGTCCTGACTTTC.

This clonotype was detected a few times. This sequence joins TRBV9 and TRBJ2-7, with 13 bases aligning to TRBD2. Germline CDR1 SGDLS, CDR2 YYNGEE. V shed 3 bases, J shed 7 bases, and the junction held 4 bases outside the gene matches. The CDR3 runs to 14 residues. The CDR3: CASSAGTSGTEQYF. The CDR3 bases are TGTGCCAGCAGCGCCGGGACTAGCGGGACAGAGCAGTACTTC.

The V call is TRBV19, the J call TRBJ1-2; TRBD1 matches at 7 bases. In germline, CDR1 is LNHDA, CDR2 SQIVND (reference sequence). The V segment lost 7 bases and the J segment 7 bases; nucleotides outside the gene matches: 6. The CDR3 has 12 amino acids. The CDR3 region has the DNA TGTGCCAGTAATCGGCCAGGGGGTGGCTACACCTTC. It yields the protein CASNRPGGGYTF.

The rearrangement joins TRBV11-2 to TRBJ2-3; D perhaps matches TRBD2 (5 bases). The CDR3 has 15 residues. Trimming shortened V by 6 bases and J by 1 base, and 14 bases separated the two germline ends. Germline-derived CDR1 and CDR2 are SGHAT and FQNNGV. The CDR3 nucleotides read TGTGCCAGCAGACCCCCGGGGAGCGGCACAGATACGCAGTATTTT. Translated: CASRPPGSGTDTQYF.

This chain links TRBV6-5 with TRBJ2-2; D gene ambiguous. Germline assignment: CDR1 MNHEY and CDR2 SVGAGI. Trimming left V 0 bases short and J 7 bases short, with 3 bases between. CDR3 length equals 12 residues. Here the CDR3 reads CASSYSIGELFF. In DNA form, the CDR3 reads TGTGCCAGCAGTTACTCAATCGGGGAGCTGTTTTTT.